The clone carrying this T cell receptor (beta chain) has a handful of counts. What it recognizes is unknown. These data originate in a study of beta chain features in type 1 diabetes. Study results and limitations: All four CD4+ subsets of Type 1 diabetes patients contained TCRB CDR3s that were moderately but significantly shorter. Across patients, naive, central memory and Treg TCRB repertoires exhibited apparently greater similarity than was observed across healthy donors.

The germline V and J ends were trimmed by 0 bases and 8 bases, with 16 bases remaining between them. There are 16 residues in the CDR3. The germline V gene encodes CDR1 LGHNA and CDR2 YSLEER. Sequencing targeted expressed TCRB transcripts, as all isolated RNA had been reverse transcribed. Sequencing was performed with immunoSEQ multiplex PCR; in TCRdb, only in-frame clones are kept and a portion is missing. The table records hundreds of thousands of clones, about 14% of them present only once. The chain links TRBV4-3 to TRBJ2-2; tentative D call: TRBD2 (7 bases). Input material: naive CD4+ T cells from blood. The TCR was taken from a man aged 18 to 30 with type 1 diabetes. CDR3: CASSQEAGTRSGELFF. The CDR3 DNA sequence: TGCGCCAGCAGCCAAGAAGCGGGGACACGGAGTGGGGAGCTGTTTTTT.